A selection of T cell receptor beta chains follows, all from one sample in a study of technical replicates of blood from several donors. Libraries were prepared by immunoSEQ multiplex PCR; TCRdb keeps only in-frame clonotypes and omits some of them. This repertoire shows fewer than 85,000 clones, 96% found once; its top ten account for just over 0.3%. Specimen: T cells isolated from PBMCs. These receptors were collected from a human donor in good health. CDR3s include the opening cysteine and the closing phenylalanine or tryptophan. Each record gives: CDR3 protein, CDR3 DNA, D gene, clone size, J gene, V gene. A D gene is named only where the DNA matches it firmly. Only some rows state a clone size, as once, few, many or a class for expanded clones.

cdr3_aa: CASSSTEYQETQYF
cdr3_nt: TGCGCCAGCAGCTCGACAGAGTACCAAGAGACCCAGTACTTC
d_call: -
clone_size: -
j_call: TRBJ2-5
v_call: TRBV5-1

cdr3_aa: CSVEVPGSLNEQFF
cdr3_nt: TGCAGCGTTGAAGTACCCGGGAGTCTAAATGAGCAGTTCTTC
d_call: -
clone_size: few
j_call: TRBJ2-1
v_call: TRBV29-1

cdr3_aa: CAWRIDRDYGYTF
cdr3_nt: TGTGCCTGGAGAATTGACAGGGATTATGGCTACACCTTC
d_call: TRBD1
clone_size: -
j_call: TRBJ1-2
v_call: TRBV30

cdr3_aa: CASSVSGLEDQPQHF
cdr3_nt: TGTGCCAGCAGCGTATCCGGACTGGAAGATCAGCCCCAGCATTTT
d_call: -
clone_size: -
j_call: TRBJ1-5
v_call: TRBV9

cdr3_aa: CASRRLADHNEQFF
cdr3_nt: TGCGCCAGCAGAAGACTAGCGGATCACAATGAGCAGTTCTTC
d_call: TRBD2
clone_size: -
j_call: TRBJ2-1
v_call: TRBV23-1

cdr3_aa: CASSEFRTRSTEAFF
cdr3_nt: TGCGCCAGCAGTGAGTTTCGGACAAGAAGCACTGAAGCTTTCTTT
d_call: -
clone_size: -
j_call: TRBJ1-1
v_call: TRBV10-1

cdr3_aa: CASSPGWREGRETQYF
cdr3_nt: TGTGCCAGCAGCCCGGGGTGGCGGGAGGGCCGGGAGACCCAGTACTTC
d_call: TRBD2
clone_size: -
j_call: TRBJ2-5
v_call: TRBV7-3

cdr3_aa: CASSLAPLAAKNIQYF
cdr3_nt: TGTGCCAGCAGCTTGGCCCCCCTAGCGGCCAAAAACATTCAGTACTTC
d_call: -
clone_size: -
j_call: TRBJ2-4
v_call: TRBV5-4

cdr3_aa: CASSPPAVSNYGYTF
cdr3_nt: TGTGCCAGTAGTCCACCCGCTGTTAGTAACTATGGCTACACCTTC
d_call: -
clone_size: -
j_call: TRBJ1-2
v_call: TRBV19

cdr3_aa: CASSDTVNEKLFF
cdr3_nt: TGTGCCAGCAGCGACACCGTTAATGAAAAACTGTTTTTT
d_call: -
clone_size: -
j_call: TRBJ1-4
v_call: TRBV9

cdr3_aa: CASSSSGTSFFSNQPQHF
cdr3_nt: TGTGCCAGTAGTTCATCCGGGACATCGTTTTTTAGCAATCAGCCCCAGCATTTT
d_call: -
clone_size: -
j_call: TRBJ1-5
v_call: TRBV19

cdr3_aa: CASSLASGILPNEQFF
cdr3_nt: TGTGCCAGCAGCTTGGCCTCGGGAATCCTTCCCAATGAGCAGTTCTTC
d_call: -
clone_size: -
j_call: TRBJ2-1
v_call: TRBV5-4

cdr3_aa: CASSRDSGGETQYF
cdr3_nt: TGTGCCAGCAGCCGGGACAGTGGAGGGGAGACCCAGTACTTC
d_call: -
clone_size: -
j_call: TRBJ2-5
v_call: TRBV7-9

cdr3_aa: CASSPTGGRSYNEQFF
cdr3_nt: TGTGCCAGCAGCCCAACAGGGGGCAGGTCCTACAATGAGCAGTTCTTC
d_call: TRBD1
clone_size: -
j_call: TRBJ2-1
v_call: TRBV7-8

cdr3_aa: CASSQTSLGNEQFF
cdr3_nt: TGTGCCAGCAGTCAAACTAGCCTAGGCAATGAGCAGTTCTTC
d_call: -
clone_size: -
j_call: TRBJ2-1
v_call: TRBV6-1

cdr3_aa: CASSPRTGGFATEAFF
cdr3_nt: TGTGCCAGCAGTCCGAGGACAGGGGGTTTTGCCACTGAAGCTTTCTTT
d_call: TRBD1
clone_size: -
j_call: TRBJ1-1
v_call: TRBV27

cdr3_aa: CASTQIGGTDTQYF
cdr3_nt: TGTGCCAGCACCCAAATCGGGGGTACAGATACGCAGTATTTT
d_call: -
clone_size: -
j_call: TRBJ2-3
v_call: TRBV27

cdr3_aa: CAWSAVGAYQPQHF
cdr3_nt: TGTGCCTGGAGTGCCGTTGGGGCTTATCAGCCCCAGCATTTT
d_call: -
clone_size: -
j_call: TRBJ1-5
v_call: TRBV30

cdr3_aa: CASTRWAGGLETQYF
cdr3_nt: TGTGCCAGCACCAGGTGGGCGGGAGGTTTAGAGACCCAGTACTTC
d_call: TRBD2
clone_size: -
j_call: TRBJ2-5
v_call: TRBV25-1

cdr3_aa: CATSVLAGAEYNEQFF
cdr3_nt: TGTGCCACCAGCGTTTTAGCGGGAGCAGAATACAATGAGCAGTTCTTC
d_call: TRBD2
clone_size: once
j_call: TRBJ2-1
v_call: TRBV15

cdr3_aa: CASSVGQATNEKLFF
cdr3_nt: TGTGCCAGCAGCGTCGGACAGGCGACTAATGAAAAACTGTTTTTT
d_call: TRBD1
clone_size: -
j_call: TRBJ1-4
v_call: TRBV9

cdr3_aa: CASRHTTSGNNEQFF
cdr3_nt: TGTGCCAGCAGGCATACGACTAGCGGGAACAATGAGCAGTTCTTC
d_call: TRBD2
clone_size: -
j_call: TRBJ2-1
v_call: TRBV13

cdr3_aa: CASSFVREDGYTF
cdr3_nt: TGTGCCAGCAGCTTCGTCAGGGAGGATGGCTACACCTTC
d_call: -
clone_size: -
j_call: TRBJ1-2
v_call: TRBV7-9

cdr3_aa: CSVPRTGRNEQFF
cdr3_nt: TGCAGCGTTCCCAGGACAGGGAGGAATGAGCAGTTCTTC
d_call: TRBD1
clone_size: -
j_call: TRBJ2-1
v_call: TRBV29-1

cdr3_aa: CASSRPGVNTEAFF
cdr3_nt: TGTGCCAGCAGTCGACCAGGGGTGAACACTGAAGCTTTCTTT
d_call: -
clone_size: -
j_call: TRBJ1-1
v_call: TRBV6-5

cdr3_aa: CASSLGQLYEQYF
cdr3_nt: TGTGCCAGCAGCTTGGGGCAGTTATACGAGCAGTACTTC
d_call: -
clone_size: once
j_call: TRBJ2-7
v_call: TRBV5-6

cdr3_aa: CASSPSGRGYNEQFF
cdr3_nt: TGTGCCAGCAGTCCCAGCGGGAGAGGCTACAATGAGCAGTTCTTC
d_call: TRBD2
clone_size: -
j_call: TRBJ2-1
v_call: TRBV13

cdr3_aa: CASSQDSGREIPSEQFF
cdr3_nt: TGTGCCAGCAGCCAAGATAGTGGGCGGGAAATACCAAGTGAGCAGTTCTTC
d_call: -
clone_size: -
j_call: TRBJ2-1
v_call: TRBV14

cdr3_aa: CASSFRSVDLLRARYEQYF
cdr3_nt: TGTGCCAGCAGTTTCCGGTCAGTAGACCTTCTCAGGGCTCGATACGAGCAGTACTTC
d_call: -
clone_size: -
j_call: TRBJ2-7
v_call: TRBV27

cdr3_aa: CASSNVPGNEQYF
cdr3_nt: TGTGCCAGCAGTAACGTCCCCGGGAATGAGCAGTACTTC
d_call: -
clone_size: -
j_call: TRBJ2-7
v_call: TRBV6-4

cdr3_aa: CASSYVGSSYEQYF
cdr3_nt: TGTGCCAGCAGTTACGTCGGTAGCTCCTACGAGCAGTACTTC
d_call: -
clone_size: -
j_call: TRBJ2-7
v_call: TRBV6-5

cdr3_aa: CASSSTSTDTQYF
cdr3_nt: TGTGCCAGCAGCTCTACTAGCACAGATACGCAGTATTTT
d_call: -
clone_size: -
j_call: TRBJ2-3
v_call: TRBV11-2

cdr3_aa: CASSLVAGTDTQYF
cdr3_nt: TGTGCCAGCAGCTTAGTGGCGGGCACAGATACGCAGTATTTT
d_call: -
clone_size: -
j_call: TRBJ2-3
v_call: TRBV11-2

cdr3_aa: CASSLAPDSSYNEQFF
cdr3_nt: TGTGCCAGCAGCTTAGCCCCCGACAGCTCCTACAATGAGCAGTTCTTC
d_call: -
clone_size: -
j_call: TRBJ2-1
v_call: TRBV7-2

cdr3_aa: CASSKDGQAYTGNTIYF
cdr3_nt: TGCGCCAGCAGCAAAGACGGACAGGCTTACACTGGAAACACCATATATTTT
d_call: TRBD1
clone_size: -
j_call: TRBJ1-3
v_call: TRBV4-1

cdr3_aa: CASSIRGEQYF
cdr3_nt: TGTGCCAGTAGTATCAGGGGAGAGCAGTACTTC
d_call: -
clone_size: once
j_call: TRBJ2-7
v_call: TRBV19

cdr3_aa: CRPRDTYEQYF
cdr3_nt: TGCAGGCCCCGGGACACGTACGAGCAGTACTTC
d_call: -
clone_size: -
j_call: TRBJ2-7
v_call: TRBV20-1

cdr3_aa: CASSVGSKPGELFF
cdr3_nt: TGTGCCAGCAGCGTAGGATCTAAGCCCGGGGAGCTGTTTTTT
d_call: -
clone_size: -
j_call: TRBJ2-2
v_call: TRBV9

cdr3_aa: CASSETGGYGYTF
cdr3_nt: TGTGCCAGCAGTGAAACAGGGGGCTATGGCTACACCTTC
d_call: TRBD1
clone_size: -
j_call: TRBJ1-2
v_call: TRBV25-1

cdr3_aa: CASRSSGSSYNEQFF
cdr3_nt: TGTGCCAGCAGGTCTAGCGGGAGCTCCTACAATGAGCAGTTCTTC
d_call: TRBD2
clone_size: once
j_call: TRBJ2-1
v_call: TRBV28

cdr3_aa: CASSLARGIVYEQYF
cdr3_nt: TGTGCCAGCAGCTTGGCCAGGGGGATCGTCTACGAGCAGTACTTC
d_call: TRBD1
clone_size: -
j_call: TRBJ2-7
v_call: TRBV5-6

cdr3_aa: CASSQRLAGVNEQFF
cdr3_nt: TGTGCCAGCAGTCAGAGACTAGCGGGAGTCAATGAGCAGTTCTTC
d_call: TRBD2
clone_size: -
j_call: TRBJ2-1
v_call: TRBV7-3

cdr3_aa: CASSQDLTMYGSF
cdr3_nt: TGCGCCAGCAGCCAAGATTTGACAATGTATGGCTCCTTC
d_call: -
clone_size: once
j_call: TRBJ1-2
v_call: TRBV4-3

cdr3_aa: CASSLVSGQDTGELFF
cdr3_nt: TGTGCCAGCAGCTTAGTCTCGGGACAAGACACCGGGGAGCTGTTTTTT
d_call: -
clone_size: -
j_call: TRBJ2-2
v_call: TRBV7-9

cdr3_aa: CSARVRDGYTF
cdr3_nt: TGCAGTGCTAGAGTCAGGGATGGCTACACCTTC
d_call: -
clone_size: -
j_call: TRBJ1-2
v_call: TRBV20-1

cdr3_aa: CATYYGYEQYF
cdr3_nt: TGTGCCACCTACTACGGATACGAGCAGTACTTC
d_call: -
clone_size: -
j_call: TRBJ2-7
v_call: TRBV27

cdr3_aa: CASSVRPGGLAGELFF
cdr3_nt: TGTGCCAGCAGCGTTAGGCCGGGGGGCTTAGCCGGGGAGCTGTTTTTT
d_call: -
clone_size: once
j_call: TRBJ2-2
v_call: TRBV9

cdr3_aa: CASSPKTVSGNTIYF
cdr3_nt: TGTGCCAGCAGCCCGAAGACAGTATCTGGAAACACCATATATTTT
d_call: -
clone_size: -
j_call: TRBJ1-3
v_call: TRBV7-9

cdr3_aa: CASSPQALDSLREAFF
cdr3_nt: TGTGCCAGCAGCCCGCAAGCCCTCGATTCCCTGCGTGAAGCTTTCTTT
d_call: -
clone_size: -
j_call: TRBJ1-1
v_call: TRBV2

cdr3_aa: CASSLEVSGLVGYTF
cdr3_nt: TGTGCCAGCAGCTTGGAGGTTTCAGGGTTGGTTGGCTACACCTTC
d_call: -
clone_size: -
j_call: TRBJ1-2
v_call: TRBV5-5

cdr3_aa: CASSYLMEGAVEAFF
cdr3_nt: TGTGCCAGCAGCTACCTTATGGAGGGGGCTGTTGAAGCTTTCTTT
d_call: TRBD1
clone_size: -
j_call: TRBJ1-1
v_call: TRBV7-2

cdr3_aa: CASSASGTGFYEQYF
cdr3_nt: TGTGCCAGTAGTGCTTCCGGGACAGGGTTTTACGAGCAGTACTTC
d_call: TRBD1
clone_size: -
j_call: TRBJ2-7
v_call: TRBV19